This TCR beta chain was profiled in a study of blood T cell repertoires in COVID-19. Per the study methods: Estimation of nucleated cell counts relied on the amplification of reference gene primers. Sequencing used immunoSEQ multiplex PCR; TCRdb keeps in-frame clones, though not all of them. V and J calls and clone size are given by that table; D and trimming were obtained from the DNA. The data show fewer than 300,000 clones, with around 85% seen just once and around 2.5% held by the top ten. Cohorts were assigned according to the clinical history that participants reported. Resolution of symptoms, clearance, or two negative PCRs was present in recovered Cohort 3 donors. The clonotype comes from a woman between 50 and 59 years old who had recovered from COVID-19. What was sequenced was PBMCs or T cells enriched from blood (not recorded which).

The CDR3 is CASSRTGAKPNSPLHF. In nucleotides, the CDR3 is TGTGCCAGCAGTCGGACAGGGGCCAAACCTAATTCACCCCTCCACTTT. This rearrangement joins TRBV27 to TRBJ1-6; 9 bases match TRBD1. There are 16 residues in the CDR3. Germline assignment: CDR1 MNHEY and CDR2 SMNVEV (reference sequence). With V trimmed by 5 bases and J by 6 bases, 8 bases remained unmatched.